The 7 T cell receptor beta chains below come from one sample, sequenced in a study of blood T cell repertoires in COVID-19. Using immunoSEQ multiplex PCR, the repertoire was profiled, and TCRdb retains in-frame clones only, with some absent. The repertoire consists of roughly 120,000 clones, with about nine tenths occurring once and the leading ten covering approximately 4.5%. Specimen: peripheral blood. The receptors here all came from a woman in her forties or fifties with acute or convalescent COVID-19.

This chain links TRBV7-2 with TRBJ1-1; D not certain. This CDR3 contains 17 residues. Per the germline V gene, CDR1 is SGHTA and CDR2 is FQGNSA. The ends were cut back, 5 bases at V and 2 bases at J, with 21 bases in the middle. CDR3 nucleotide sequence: TGTGCCAGCAGCCTTATTGGGCGCGTCAGGATAAACACTGAAGCTTTCTTT. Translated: CASSLIGRVRINTEAFF.

The CDR3 nucleotides are TGTGCCAGCACTCAGGACAGAAACTACGAGCAGTACTTC. Amino acid sequence: CASTQDRNYEQYF. V and J are TRBV6-5 and TRBJ2-7; the D gene is possibly TRBD1 (6 bases). Trimming pared 7 bases from V and 3 bases from J, leaving 13 bases between. Germline assignment: CDR1 MNHEY and CDR2 SVGAGI. This CDR3 region has 13 residues.

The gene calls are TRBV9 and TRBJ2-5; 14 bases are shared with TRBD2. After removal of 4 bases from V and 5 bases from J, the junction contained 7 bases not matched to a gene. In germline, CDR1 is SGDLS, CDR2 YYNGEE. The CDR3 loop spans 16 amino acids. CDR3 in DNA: TGTGCCAGCAGCACACAGACTAGCGGGGGGGCCGAGACCCAGTACTTC. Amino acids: CASSTQTSGGAETQYF.

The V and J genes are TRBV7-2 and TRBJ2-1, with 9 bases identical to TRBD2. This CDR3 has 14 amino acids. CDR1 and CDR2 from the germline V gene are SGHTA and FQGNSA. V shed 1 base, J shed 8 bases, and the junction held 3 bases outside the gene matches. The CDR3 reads CASSLEREVHEQFF. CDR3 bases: TGTGCCAGCAGCTTAGAGCGGGAGGTCCATGAGCAGTTCTTC. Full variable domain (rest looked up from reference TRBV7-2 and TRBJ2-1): GAGVSQSPSNKVTEKGKDVELRCDPISGHTALYWYRQSLGQGLEFLIYFQGNSAPDKSGLPSDRFSAERTGGSVSTLTIQRTQQEDSAVYLCASSLEREVHEQFFGPGTRLTVL.

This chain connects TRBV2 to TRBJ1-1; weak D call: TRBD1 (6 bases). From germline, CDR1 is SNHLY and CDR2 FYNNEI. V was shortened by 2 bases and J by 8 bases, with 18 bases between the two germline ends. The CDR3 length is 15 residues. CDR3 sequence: CASSERFGTREEAFF. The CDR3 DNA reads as TGTGCCAGCAGTGAAAGGTTCGGGACACGGGAAGAAGCTTTCTTT.

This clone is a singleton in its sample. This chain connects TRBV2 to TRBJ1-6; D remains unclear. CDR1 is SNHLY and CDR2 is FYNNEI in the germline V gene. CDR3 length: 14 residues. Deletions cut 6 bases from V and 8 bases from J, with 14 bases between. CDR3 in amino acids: CASRLLVADSPLHF. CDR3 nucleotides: TGTGCCAGCAGGCTTCTGGTGGCTGATTCACCCCTCCACTTT.

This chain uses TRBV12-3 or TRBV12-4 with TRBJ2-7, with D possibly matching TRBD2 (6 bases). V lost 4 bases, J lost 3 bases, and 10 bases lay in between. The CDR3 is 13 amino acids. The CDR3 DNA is TGTGCCAGCAGTTCTTGGACTAACTACGAGCAGTACTTC. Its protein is CASSSWTNYEQYF.